These 21 T cell receptor beta chains originate from one sample sequenced in a study of blood T cells in healthy people across ages. A second PCR, run for roughly 7 to 11 cycles, used a sample-barcoded 5' primer plus a J-beta primer mix. TCRdb reprocessed the 5' RACE reads via MiXCR and lists one record per CDR3 protein. The data hold 1.5 million to 2 million distinct CDR3 sequences, with roughly 30% observed a single time. Sample: blood. These TCRs come from a woman aged 25 to 39 in good health.

V usage is TRBV5-6 and J usage is TRBJ2-7, with TRBD1 identical over 7 bases. Germline values: CDR1 SGHDT, CDR2 YYEEEE. Germline trimming cut 7 bases from V and 4 bases from J; bases unmatched to any gene: 8. The CDR3 contains 13 residues. The CDR3 reads CASGSDRAYEQYF. The DNA for the CDR3 is TGTGCCAGCGGCTCCGACAGGGCGTACGAGCAGTACTTC.

The CDR3 nucleotides read TGTGCCATCAGTGAGTTACTAGCAGACTCCACAGATACGCAGTATTTT. It is translated as CAISELLADSTDTQYF. This chain joins TRBV10-3 and TRBJ2-3, with D possibly matching TRBD2 (6 bases). The germline CDR1 and CDR2 sequences are ENHRY and SYGVKD. Trimming took 1 base from V and 2 from J, leaving 13 bases between them. There are 16 residues in the CDR3.

This clonotype came up many times. The V gene is TRBV29-1, the J gene TRBJ2-1, with D perhaps being TRBD1 or TRBD2 (5 bases each). This CDR3 comprises 15 residues. The germline gives CDR1 SQVTM, CDR2 ANQGSEA. The V and J ends lost 1 base and 8 bases respectively, with 18 bases between them. CDR3 loop: CSVEVTQMGVYEQFF. The CDR3 DNA follows: TGCAGCGTTGAAGTCACCCAAATGGGGGTTTATGAGCAGTTCTTC.

V and J are TRBV13 and TRBJ2-2; the D gene is possibly TRBD1 (6 bases). In germline, CDR1 is PRHDT, CDR2 FYEKMQ (reference sequence). Trimming shortened V by 0 bases and J by 0 bases, and 14 bases separated the two germline ends. The CDR3 spans 18 residues. CDR3 residues: CASSLGRAGTTNTGELFF. CDR3 nucleotide sequence: TGTGCCAGCAGCTTAGGCCGGGCAGGGACAACGAACACCGGGGAGCTGTTTTTT.

The chain employs TRBV20-1 and TRBJ2-2; TRBD2 matches at 12 bases. The trim removed 3 bases at V and 1 base at J, leaving 0 bases unmatched. Germline V gives CDR1 DFQATT, CDR2 SNEGSKA (reference sequence). The CDR3 is 15 amino acids. CDR3: CSARTSGGNTGELFF. The CDR3, as DNA: TGCAGTGCTAGGACTAGCGGGGGGAACACCGGGGAGCTGTTTTTT.

The rearrangement joins TRBV18 to TRBJ2-1, with TRBD2 as a possible D gene (6 bases). The CDR3 is 14 residues long. V shed 3 bases and J shed 7 bases, with 13 bases lying between them. CDR1 KGHSH and CDR2 LQKENI come from the germline V gene. CDR3 nucleotides: TGTGCCAGCTCACCCCCGCCAGGGAGGAATGAGCAGTTCTTC. Protein product: CASSPPPGRNEQFF.

This clonotype was seen only a few times. The chain combines TRBV20-1 with TRBJ2-7; no clear D. The closer fit of TRBJ2-5 to the DNA end suggests the J call may be wrong. Germline V lookup: CDR1 DFQATT, CDR2 SNEGSKA (reference sequence). This CDR3 region has 12 residues. In DNA, the CDR3 is TGCAGTGCTAGGCGTTCCGGAGAGACCCAGTACTTC. Encoded protein: CSARRSGETQYF.

In the case of this clonotype: The germline gene is not matched at one end of the junction; a read error may be the cause. V and J are TRBV10-1 and TRBJ2-5; 8 positions agree with TRBD1. CDR1 and CDR2 from the germline V gene are WNHNN and SYGVQD (reference sequence). The CDR3 consists of 15 residues. CDR3 in amino acids: CVSSPGAGGLETQYF. CDR3 nucleotides: TGCGTCAGCAGCCCCGGGGCAGGGGGCTTGGAGACCCAGTACTTC.

V is TRBV12-3 or TRBV12-4 and J is TRBJ2-1, with 13 bases lining up with TRBD2. Losses at the gene ends were 5 bases for V and 10 bases for J; bases not matched to a gene: 11. The CDR3 is 16 amino acids. CDR3 sequence reads: CASSPGLAGSSHEQFF. The CDR3 region has the DNA TGTGCCAGCAGTCCGGGACTAGCGGGAAGTTCACACGAGCAGTTCTTC.

V gene TRBV12-3 or TRBV12-4 combines with J gene TRBJ1-1, with D unresolved. CDR3 length: 14 residues. Trimming pared 3 bases from V and 1 base from J, leaving 9 bases between. The CDR3: CASSFSHKNTEAFF. The CDR3 region has the DNA TGTGCCAGCAGTTTTTCACATAAGAACACTGAAGCTTTCTTT.

This clonotype showed up many times. J is TRBJ2-7 and V is TRBV12-3 or TRBV12-4; weak D call: TRBD1 (6 bases). The CDR3 has 13 residues. V shed 5 bases and J shed 2 bases, with 10 bases lying between them. CDR3 in amino acids: CASSRDTAYEQYF. The CDR3 bases are TGTGCCAGCAGTCGGGACACTGCCTACGAGCAGTACTTC.

The V and J genes are TRBV3-1 and TRBJ1-5; 10 bases align to TRBD1. The ends lost 4 bases at V and 6 bases at J; junction bases unmatched: 9. Germline CDR1 and CDR2: LGHDT and YNNKEL (reference sequence). CDR3 length: 16 residues. In DNA form, the CDR3 reads TGTGCCAGCAGCCGAGGGTCGACAGGGGGCGGTCAGCCCCAGCATTTT. Translation: CASSRGSTGGGQPQHF.

This clonotype was seen a few times. The CDR3 here is CSGTSGRNEQYF. The CDR3 DNA sequence: TGCAGTGGGACTAGCGGGAGGAACGAGCAGTACTTC. The chain recombines TRBV20-1 with TRBJ2-7; 14 bases align to TRBD2. With V trimmed by 7 bases and J by 5 bases, 1 base remained unmatched. The germline V gene has CDR1 DFQATT and CDR2 SNEGSKA (reference sequence). The CDR3 is 12 residues long.

The table lists this clonotype with a few counts. The chain combines TRBV6-5 with TRBJ2-6, with D unclear. The CDR3 is 14 residues long. The germline CDR1 and CDR2 sequences are MNHEY and SVGAGI. Trimming removed 5 bases from V and 2 bases from J, with 7 bases in between. The CDR3 is CASSRYAGANVLTF. The CDR3, as DNA: TGTGCCAGCAGTAGATATGCTGGGGCCAACGTCCTGACTTTC.

J is TRBJ2-7 and V is TRBV7-9; tentative D call: TRBD1 (6 bases). V lost 4 bases, J lost 5 bases, and 18 bases lay in between. Germline loops: CDR1 SEHNR, CDR2 FQNEAQ (reference sequence). This CDR3 is built from 15 residues. The CDR3 bases are TGTGCCAGCAGCTACACAGGGAGAGGGATCCACGAGCAGTACTTC. Translated: CASSYTGRGIHEQYF. Full variable domain (missing parts from reference TRBV7-9 and TRBJ2-7): DTGVSQNPRHKITKRGQNVTFRCDPISEHNRLYWYRQTLGQGPEFLTYFQNEAQLEKSRLLSDRFSAERPKGSFSTLEIQRTEQGDSAMYLCASSYTGRGIHEQYFGPGTRLTVT.

The chain links TRBV24-1 to TRBJ2-7; D gene uncertain. Germline CDR1 KGHDR, CDR2 SFDVKD. Between the trimmed V and J ends, which lost 5 bases and 0 bases, there was a span of 4 bases. The CDR3 covers 12 residues. The CDR3 reads CATSVRSYEQYF. The CDR3 DNA follows: TGTGCCACCAGTGTCCGCTCCTACGAGCAGTACTTC.

The rearrangement links TRBV15 to TRBJ2-1; D is perhaps TRBD2 (6 bases). The germline V and J ends were trimmed by 7 bases and 4 bases, with 14 bases remaining between them. Germline V gene data show CDR1 as LNHNV and CDR2 as YYDKDF (reference sequence). This CDR3 has 14 residues. In DNA form, the CDR3 reads TGTGCCACCACCGAGCAGGAGGGGTACAATGAGCAGTTCTTC. Its protein is CATTEQEGYNEQFF.

This clonotype has at least ten counts. This chain joins TRBV29-1 and TRBJ1-2, with 10 nucleotides matching TRBD1. In germline, CDR1 is SQVTM, CDR2 ANQGSEA. V was pared by 6 bases and J by 8 bases, with 9 bases of the junction left unmatched. This CDR3 is built from 13 residues. The CDR3 here is CSVPGTGDRGYTF. DNA for the CDR3: TGCAGCGTCCCCGGGACAGGGGATCGGGGCTACACCTTC.

As regards this clonotype: One end of the junction fails to match germline, which may point to a read error. The genes are TRBV27 and TRBJ2-3; D gene uncertain. Germline CDR1 is MNHEY and CDR2 is SMNVEV (reference sequence). The CDR3 runs 12 residues. Written as DNA, the CDR3 is TGTACCAGCAGTACCCTCACAGATACGCAGTATTTT. The encoded protein is CTSSTLTDTQYF.

This clonotype turned up a few times. This chain uses TRBV10-3 with TRBJ2-3; D is ambiguous. CDR1 and CDR2 (germline): ENHRY, SYGVKD. V lost 7 bases and J 4 bases, leaving 9 bases between the germline ends. The CDR3 runs to 12 residues. CDR3 nucleotide sequence: TGTGCCATCACCTCCACACCAGATACGCAGTATTTT. Encoded protein: CAITSTPDTQYF.

Worth noting for this clonotype: A much more abundant neighbour one base away suggests this may be a read error. The V call is TRBV29-1, the J call TRBJ2-3; 11 positions match TRBD2. Germline CDR1 reads SQVTM; CDR2 reads ANQGSEA. The CDR3 is 16 residues long. In nucleotides, the CDR3 is TGCGGCGTTCCCTTCACCGTCCTAGCGGGAGGAGATACGCAGTATTTT. Translating it yields CGVPFTVLAGGDTQYF.